This record concerns one TCR beta chain sequence. The table lists this clonotype with a few counts. Its antigen is unknown. Base qualities were left out, and no much larger clone turns up one base away. These data belong to a study of T-cell memory formation after mild COVID-19 (dated by TCRdb to the early 2020s). General notes on the study: TCR sequence clusters from the two donors were largely donor specific. Longitudinal TCRalpha and TCRbeta repertoire sequencing tracked T-cell clones expanding and contracting after mild COVID-19 in a couple of donors. The cohort comprised two young, previously healthy adult volunteers, one female and one male. Broad study findings and their caveats: The study included only a couple of mild cases, and larger cohorts that include severe cases with pre-infection samples were judged to be necessary. Contracting CD4+ clones were located mainly in the CM and EM memory subsets, whereas CD8+ clones were found to be enriched in EMRA. SARS-CoV-2 specificity of the second-wave clones peaking on day 37 was not confirmed. Clones contracting from day 15 to 85 had balanced CD4/CD8 phenotypes, while a second wave expanding from day 15 to 37 was biased towards CD4+. Some responding clones were detected in pre-infection memory, which suggested that pre-existing cross-reactive memory T cells had joined the SARS-CoV-2 response.

PBMCs were isolated by Ficoll-Paque density gradient centrifugation. The CDR3 measures 14 amino acids from cysteine to phenylalanine. Only the CDR3 portion is preserved as DNA: 42 bases, with reading frame beginning at the first base. Clipping removes 5 bases from V and 7 bases from J, with 8 as the unmatched junction base count. For CDR1 and CDR2, the germline V gene lists SGHTA and FQGTGA. TCRdb lists the instrument as Illumina NovaSeq 6000. TCRalpha and TCRbeta cDNA libraries were built by 5'RACE with constant-segment primers, adding sample barcodes and unique molecular identifiers. Trizol reagent was used to extract RNA from every sample. The libraries were amplified in two PCR steps, and the second step added a second sample barcode and Illumina TruSeq adapters. Libraries were sequenced on an Illumina NovaSeq with 2 x 150 bp paired-end reads. Concerning the study's data processing: Reads were demultiplexed and collapsed into UMI-guided consensus sequences with migec v1.2.7. Using mixcr v2.1.11, UMI consensuses were aligned to TRA and TRB V and J templates and then assembled into clonotypes. Expanded or contracted clonotypes were those called significant by both edgeR and NoisET, with noise models trained on biological replicates. For edgeR calls, the thresholds were a false discovery rate-adjusted p below 0.01 and a log2 fold-change of 1. PCA with hierarchical clustering of max-normalized trajectories of the 1000 most abundant clonotypes was used as exploratory dynamics analysis. The CD4 or CD8 phenotype of responding clones was assigned using the separately sequenced CD4+ and CD8+ repertoires. The public reads were quality trimmed at Q25 with fastp and then assembled into clones with MiXCR by TCRdb, keeping productive beta chains. Each record represents a unique CDR3 protein, reported with the most common genes and DNA among its rows. TCRdb's processing, not the authors', yielded these V and J calls. This sample has 150,000 to 200,000 distinct CDR3 sequences in its table, and roughly a third of those were observed once. The top ten clonotypes cover 12% of the sample.

The specimen sequenced was PBMCs or a T cell subset sorted from them (not recorded which). This chain joins TRBV7-3 to TRBJ2-3, with 8 bases matching TRBD1. The TCR comes from an adult woman who had mild COVID-19 (a few samples of this study predate the infection). The sample titles of this study are shuffled in the database, so cell type and time point are left out; the donor was told from shared clones. This receptor has the CDR3 CASSPRQGRNTQYF. The bases are TGTGCCAGCAGCCCCCGACAGGGGAGAAATACGCAGTATTTT. Reference TRBV7-3 and TRBJ2-3 genes cover what lies past the CDR3, so the full variable domain is GAGVSQTPSNKVTEKGKYVELRCDPISGHTALYWYRQSLGQGPEFLIYFQGTGAADDSGLPNDRFFAVRPEGSVSTLKIQRTERGDSAVYLCASSPRQGRNTQYFGPGTRLTVL.